This T cell receptor beta chain was sequenced for a study of CD8 T cells in Susac syndrome. An input of roughly 0.45 to 1 ug of RNA was subjected to reverse transcription using random hexamers. Amplification of TCR beta CDR3 was carried out by immunoSEQ multiplex PCR, which covered 54 Vbeta and 13 Jbeta segments. TCRdb re-derived calls from the immunoSEQ multiplex PCR reads in MiXCR, one entry per CDR3 protein. The sample lists 150,000 to 200,000 distinct CDR3 sequences; around 95% were seen once. The germline gives CDR1 SQVTM, CDR2 ANQGSEA. The CDR3 length is 14 residues. Remarks on this clonotype: One junction end disagrees with the germline gene, perhaps due to a read error.

The chain recombines TRBV29-1 with TRBJ2-3, with D perhaps matching TRBD1 (5 bases). This TCR derives from a human donor with Susac syndrome. Sequenced input: CD4+ T cells from PBMCs. The CDR3 is CSVPEGVSTNTQYF. The CDR3 DNA is TGCAGCGTCCCCGAAGGGGTTAGCACAAATACGCAGTATTTT.